Below, one T cell receptor beta chain is given with its context. Stated time point: patch test 3, about 24 weeks after DPC sensitization. Treatment reported: therapeutic diphenylcyclopropenone sensitization with weekly scalp DPC. As originally analysed: Samples contained a median of about 100,000 TCRs, with a range of about 23,224 to 700,000. TCRdb redid the calling of the RACE reads with MiXCR, one entry per CDR3 protein. The V and J calls and clone size come from TCRdb's table, not from the authors' own analysis. The table lists 90,000 to 110,000 distinct CDR3 sequences, about 34% of them singletons. This sample was taken from a study of human T cells and chemical hapten exposure. The CDR3 covers 11 residues. V was shortened by 2 bases and J by 5 bases, with 3 bases between the two germline ends. CDR1 is MNHEY, CDR2 SVGEGT, per germline.

V and J are TRBV6-2 or TRBV6-3 and TRBJ2-5; D gene unclear. This sequence was found in a man aged 40-55 years with alopecia areata. Some clones in this sample may be carry-over from other donors' samples. The sample was whole blood, taken in connection with sensitization to the hapten diphenylcyclopropenone (DPC). This chain's CDR3 is CASSYVETQYF. The CDR3 nucleotides are TGTGCCAGCAGTTACGTGGAGACCCAGTACTTC.